A selection of T cell receptor beta chains follows, all from one sample in a study of metastatic and nonmetastatic thyroid tumors. MiXCR was used by TCRdb to re-call the PCR reads. Seen here are thousands of clones, more than 30% observed once, and the top ten hold about 25%. Sequencing used adjacent normal tissue. These receptors all come from a female donor with papillary thyroid cancer or a benign thyroid nodule (not recorded which). Some clones in this sample may be carry-over from other donors' samples. The CDR3 runs from the conserved cysteine through the conserved F or W. D genes are given only for firm matches. Where a row states a size, it is once, few, many or the class of an expanded clone; other rows omit it.

15,TRBV5-1,medium-sized,TRBJ2-1,NA,TGCGCCAGCAGCTTGGACGCGCCGGAGTCCGATGAGCAGTTCTTC,CASSLDAPESDEQFF
14,TRBV24-1,medium-sized,TRBJ2-5,TRBD1,TGTGCCACCAGTGCCGGGACAGGGATCGAGACCCAGTACTTC,CATSAGTGIETQYF
14,TRBV6-2/TRBV6-3,few,TRBJ1-2,NA,TGTGCCAGCACCCCGTCCATGGGAAACTATGGCTACACCTTC,CASTPSMGNYGYTF
13,TRBV30,NA,TRBJ2-3,NA,TGTGCCTGGAGGGCCGACCCCACAGATACGCAGTATTTT,CAWRADPTDTQYF
14,TRBV6-1,NA,TRBJ1-2,NA,TGTGCCAGCAGCTCACAGGGCGGCGGAAGAGGCTACACCTTC,CASSSQGGGRGYTF
16,TRBV11-2,few,TRBJ2-7,NA,TGTGCCAGCAGCTTAGGATCGGGAGCCTTATCCTACGAGCAGTACTTC,CASSLGSGALSYEQYF
14,TRBV20-1,NA,TRBJ2-1,TRBD2,TGCAGTGCTAGACCCGGGAGGGCCATCAATGAGCAGTTCTTC,CSARPGRAINEQFF
13,TRBV7-2,NA,TRBJ2-3,NA,TGTGCCAGCAGCTTAGATGTAACAGATACGCAGTATTTT,CASSLDVTDTQYF
14,TRBV6-2/TRBV6-3,NA,TRBJ2-1,TRBD2,TGTGCCAGCAGTTACCGACTAGCAAGTGATGAGCAGTTCTTC,CASSYRLASDEQFF
12,TRBV5-1,NA,TRBJ2-7,NA,TGCGCCAGCTGCGGGGCATCCTACGAGCAGTACTTC,CASCGASYEQYF
11,TRBV7-9,NA,TRBJ1-1,NA,TGTGCCAGCAGCCCCCGGCAGGAAGCTTTCTTT,CASSPRQEAFF